These 8 T cell receptor beta chains were sequenced from one sample in a study of blood T cells in healthy people across ages. Through a sample-barcoded 5' primer and a J-beta primer mix, a second PCR was run for roughly 6 to 11 cycles. One entry per CDR3 protein results from TCRdb running MiXCR on the 5' RACE reads. This sample yields around 1,000,000 distinct CDR3 sequences, of which 20% to 25% are seen a single time; approximately 0.71% belongs to the top ten. These data were also filed under a second study, of T cells of mothers and their children.

The sequencing input was blood. The receptors were gathered from a girl under 10 years old in good health.

In nucleotides, the CDR3 is TGTGCCAGCAGCCAAGATCCAGGGGTCTCCTACGAGCAGTACTTC. This sequence encodes CASSQDPGVSYEQYF. V and J are TRBV3-1 and TRBJ2-5; tentative D call: TRBD1 (6 bases). The DNA end lines up better with TRBJ2-7; the J call may be wrong. In germline, CDR1 is LGHDT, CDR2 YNNKEL (reference sequence). This CDR3 is 15 amino acids long.

The V call is TRBV29-1, the J call TRBJ2-5; TRBD1 is a possible D gene (5 bases). This CDR3 region has 13 residues. Trimming stripped 7 bases from V and 2 bases from J, with 14 bases between. The germline CDR1 and CDR2 sequences are SQVTM and ANQGSEA. CDR3 sequence (DNA): TGCAGCGCCGCCTACAGGTTACAAGAGACCCAGTACTTC. As protein: CSAAYRLQETQYF.

This clonotype occurred a few times. The chain employs TRBV29-1 and TRBJ2-1; tentative D call: TRBD2 (5 bases). The CDR3 sequence is 15 residues long. Trimming took 7 bases from V and 4 from J, leaving 20 bases between them. Germline assignment: CDR1 SQVTM and CDR2 ANQGSEA. This chain's CDR3 is CSAGGSASSYNEQFF. The CDR3 DNA follows: TGCAGCGCTGGCGGTAGCGCATCCTCGTACAATGAGCAGTTCTTC.

The gene calls are TRBV28 and TRBJ2-3; no definite D call. The germline gives CDR1 MDHEN, CDR2 SYDVKM. Trimming took 5 bases from V and 0 from J, leaving 12 bases between them. The length of the CDR3 is 15 residues. This chain's CDR3 is CASSISASSTDTQYF. The CDR3 bases are TGTGCCAGCAGTATAAGCGCCTCTAGCACAGATACGCAGTATTTT.

The rearrangement links TRBV7-3 to TRBJ2-7; D not certain. The CDR3 contains 14 residues. The V end was cut by 1 base, the J end by 4 bases, with 11 bases between. Germline V gives CDR1 SGHTA, CDR2 FQGTGA. The CDR3 loop reads CASSLNGPAYEQYF. CDR3 nucleotide sequence: TGTGCCAGCAGCTTAAACGGGCCTGCATACGAGCAGTACTTC.

This clonotype was observed a handful of times. The chain links TRBV5-1 to TRBJ2-5; no clear D. The germline CDR1 and CDR2 sequences are SGHRS and YFSETQ. The V end lost 0 bases, the J end lost 3 bases, and 12 bases lay between the germline ends. The CDR3 extends over 15 amino acids. CDR3 DNA sequence: TGCGCCAGCAGCTTGGCCTCTACTTATGAAGAGACCCAGTACTTC. Translating it yields CASSLASTYEETQYF.

This clonotype has more than one count but fewer than ten. CDR3 region: CASSLATSEETQYF. CDR3 coding DNA: TGTGCCAGCAGTTTAGCGACTAGCGAGGAGACCCAGTACTTC. This rearrangement joins TRBV12-3 or TRBV12-4 to TRBJ2-1, with 8 bases aligning to TRBD2. The DNA end favors TRBJ2-5, so the J call may be wrong. The CDR3 loop spans 14 amino acids.

This clonotype was counted between two and nine times. This chain joins TRBV7-9 and TRBJ2-5, with D unresolved. CDR1 is SEHNR, CDR2 FQNEAQ, per germline (reference sequence). CDR3 length equals 15 residues. Trimming removed 0 bases at V and 7 bases at J, with 15 bases between. The CDR3 sequence: CASSLAGDYRGTQYF. The CDR3 DNA is TGTGCCAGCAGCTTAGCTGGAGATTACAGAGGGACCCAGTACTTC.